These T cell receptor beta chains were read from a single sample in a study of T-cell reconstitution after alpha-beta-depleted transplantation in children. TCRdb ran MiXCR on the PCR reads and lists one entry per CDR3 protein. The top ten clones hold over 9.5% of a sample with about 120,000 distinct CDR3 sequences, under 25% of them seen once. This material consisted of PBMCs, mostly from graft donor cells, taken 180 days after TCRalphabeta/CD19-depleted stem cell transplant. Source of these receptors: a male patient between 2 and 10 years old who had a stem cell transplant for chronic granulomatous disease, so the T cells may come from the graft donor. Both conserved end residues are part of each CDR3. D genes are given only for firm matches. Size is stated for part of the rows, as once, few or many counts, or as a class when the clone is expanded.

v_call	d_call	clone_size	j_call	cdr3_aa	cdr3_nt
TRBV7-2	TRBD2	.	TRBJ2-1	CASTGGGYNEQFF	TGTGCCAGCACTGGCGGGGGATACAATGAGCAGTTCTTC
TRBV7-2	TRBD2	many	TRBJ2-5	CASSWRGQETQYF	TGTGCCAGCAGCTGGCGGGGGCAAGAGACCCAGTACTTC
TRBV20-1	.	few	TRBJ2-1	CSAARTARAYNEQFF	TGCAGTGCCGCCCGGACAGCAAGAGCCTACAATGAGCAGTTCTTC
TRBV11-1	.	many	TRBJ2-5	CASSLGSASTETQYF	TGTGCCAGCAGCTTAGGGTCGGCTAGCACTGAGACCCAGTACTTC
TRBV6-5	.	few	TRBJ2-2	CASSSRPSPNTGELFF	TGTGCCAGCAGTTCGCGACCCTCCCCGAACACCGGGGAGCTGTTTTTT
TRBV20-1	TRBD1	many	TRBJ2-1	CSARPSDRGGNEQFF	TGCAGTGCTCGACCCTCGGACAGGGGTGGCAATGAGCAGTTCTTC
TRBV5-1	.	few	TRBJ1-2	CASRSPLNYGYTF	TGCGCCAGCAGGTCGCCACTTAACTATGGCTACACCTTC
TRBV12-3/TRBV12-4	.	many	TRBJ1-5	CASSPWGSNQPQHF	TGTGCCAGCAGTCCCTGGGGGAGCAATCAGCCCCAGCATTTT
TRBV28	.	many	TRBJ2-2	CASSLVNTGELFF	TGTGCCAGCAGCTTGGTGAACACCGGGGAGCTGTTTTTT
TRBV20-1	.	.	TRBJ1-5	CSATRRDYSNQPQHF	TGCAGTGCCACAAGGCGGGATTATAGCAATCAGCCCCAGCATTTT
TRBV12-3/TRBV12-4	TRBD1	.	TRBJ2-2	CASSAWTGANTGELFF	TGTGCCAGCAGTGCTTGGACAGGGGCGAACACCGGGGAGCTGTTTTTT
TRBV20-1	.	many	TRBJ2-6	CSAYSGVLGANVLTF	TGCAGTGCCTATTCGGGGGTTCTTGGGGCCAACGTCCTGACTTTC
TRBV7-9	.	.	TRBJ2-3	CASSLGVKDTQYF	TGTGCCAGCAGCTTAGGTGTTAAAGATACGCAGTATTTT
TRBV6-2/TRBV6-3	TRBD2	many	TRBJ2-1	CASSWALAGGRNEQFF	TGTGCCAGCAGTTGGGCCCTAGCGGGAGGACGCAATGAGCAGTTCTTC
TRBV20-1	.	.	TRBJ2-7	CSAKGTSYEQYF	TGCAGTGCAAAGGGGACCTCCTACGAGCAGTACTTC
TRBV27	TRBD2	many	TRBJ2-1	CASSLRLAGGSSYNEQFF	TGTGCCAGCAGTTTAAGGCTAGCGGGAGGGAGCTCCTACAATGAGCAGTTCTTC
TRBV4-1	.	many	TRBJ1-4	CASSQEQANEKLFF	TGCGCCAGCAGCCAAGAACAGGCTAATGAAAAACTGTTTTTT
TRBV3-1	.	.	TRBJ2-2	CASSHGAGGELFF	TGTGCCAGCAGCCATGGGGCAGGAGGGGAGCTGTTTTTT
TRBV29-1	TRBD2	.	TRBJ2-7	CSVAKREIRGEQYF	TGCAGCGTCGCAAAGCGGGAAATCCGGGGGGAGCAGTACTTC
TRBV29-1	TRBD2	.	TRBJ2-3	CSVGTSGSFRDTQYF	TGCAGCGTCGGCACTAGCGGGAGTTTCAGAGATACGCAGTATTTT
TRBV20-1	.	many	TRBJ2-1	CSARRLGDEQFF	TGCAGTGCTAGAAGGCTCGGGGATGAGCAGTTCTTC
TRBV20-1	.	many	TRBJ2-3	CSARPQTGTDTQYF	TGCAGTGCTAGACCTCAGACTGGGACAGATACGCAGTATTTT
TRBV6-1	.	many	TRBJ2-7	CASNLFKGTYEQYF	TGTGCCAGCAACCTATTTAAGGGGACCTACGAGCAGTACTTC
TRBV7-2	.	few	TRBJ2-1	CASSFRIGEQFF	TGTGCCAGCAGCTTCAGGATCGGTGAGCAGTTCTTC
TRBV20-1	TRBD2	many	TRBJ2-7	CSGTRLAGYEQYF	TGCAGTGGGACCCGACTAGCTGGCTACGAGCAGTACTTC
TRBV2	.	many	TRBJ2-7	CASSDRLVNAYEQYF	TGTGCCAGCAGTGATCGCCTGGTGAATGCCTACGAGCAGTACTTC
TRBV5-6	TRBD2	many	TRBJ2-3	CASSSGLAGDTDTQYF	TGTGCCAGCAGCTCCGGACTAGCGGGGGACACAGATACGCAGTATTTT
TRBV4-2	TRBD1	few	TRBJ1-5	CASSQPGQQDQPQHF	TGTGCCAGCAGCCAACCGGGACAGCAGGATCAGCCCCAGCATTTT
TRBV5-1	.	few	TRBJ2-2	CASSLWGTTGELFF	TGCGCCAGCAGCTTGTGGGGTACCACCGGGGAGCTGTTTTTT
TRBV5-4	.	.	TRBJ1-6	CASSLGGHAMSGNSPLHF	TGTGCCAGCAGCTTGGGGGGGCACGCAATGAGCGGAAATTCACCCCTCCACTTT
TRBV5-1	.	many	TRBJ2-7	CASSTQPSSYEQYF	TGCGCCAGCAGCACACAGCCGAGCTCCTACGAGCAGTACTTC
TRBV5-1	.	few	TRBJ1-5	CASSLVGDSNQPQHF	TGCGCCAGCAGCTTGGTCGGGGATAGCAATCAGCCCCAGCATTTT
TRBV7-6	.	.	TRBJ1-1	CASSLGTQGSTEAFF	TGTGCCAGCAGCTTGGGGACCCAGGGTAGCACTGAAGCTTTCTTT
TRBV20-1	TRBD2	few	TRBJ2-1	CSASGRGFYNEQFF	TGCAGTGCTAGCGGGAGGGGCTTCTACAATGAGCAGTTCTTC
TRBV19	TRBD1	few	TRBJ2-3	CASSPLDRDKDTQYF	TGTGCCAGTAGTCCGCTGGACAGGGATAAGGATACGCAGTATTTT
TRBV7-6	.	.	TRBJ2-1	CASSLKNGRSSYNEQFF	TGTGCCAGCAGCTTAAAGAATGGTCGGAGCTCCTACAATGAGCAGTTCTTC
TRBV29-1	.	few	TRBJ1-1	CSVEHTEAFF	TGCAGCGTTGAACACACTGAAGCTTTCTTT
TRBV7-9	TRBD2	.	TRBJ2-1	CASSEGLAGDNEQFF	TGTGCCAGCAGCGAGGGACTAGCGGGAGACAATGAGCAGTTCTTC
TRBV9	TRBD1	.	TRBJ2-1	CASSPETGRPNEQFF	TGTGCCAGCAGCCCGGAGACAGGGCGCCCTAATGAGCAGTTCTTC
TRBV7-2	.	.	TRBJ1-1	CASSLGLMNTEAFF	TGTGCCAGCAGCTTAGGTTTAATGAACACTGAAGCTTTCTTT
TRBV15	.	.	TRBJ1-2	CATSGLGRYGYTF	TGTGCCACCAGCGGATTAGGACGTTATGGCTACACCTTC
TRBV29-1	.	many	TRBJ2-1	CSVEDRGGSYNEQFF	TGCAGCGTTGAAGATCGCGGCGGTTCCTACAATGAGCAGTTCTTC
TRBV11-3	.	.	TRBJ2-1	CASSLDSGNQGDEQFF	TGTGCCAGCAGCTTAGATTCCGGGAATCAGGGTGATGAGCAGTTCTTC
TRBV5-1	.	few	TRBJ2-6	CASSSSGARGAWGANVLTF	TGCGCCAGCAGCAGCTCCGGGGCAAGGGGTGCCTGGGGGGCCAACGTCCTGACTTTC
TRBV12-3/TRBV12-4	.	few	TRBJ2-7	CATKKAGKFYEQYF	TGTGCCACCAAAAAGGCAGGGAAGTTCTACGAGCAGTACTTC
TRBV20-1	.	many	TRBJ2-1	CSVSSYNEQFF	TGCAGTGTCAGCTCCTACAATGAGCAGTTCTTC
TRBV27	TRBD1	few	TRBJ1-1	CASSLLGTGGKKTEAFF	TGTGCCAGCAGTTTACTCGGGACAGGGGGCAAGAAGACTGAAGCTTTCTTT